These 8 T cell receptor beta chains were all obtained from the same sample, sequenced in a study of PD-L1 blockade in urothelial cancer. TCRdb's table, derived via immunoSEQ multiplex PCR, lists solely in-frame clones and lacks some. Of tens of thousands of clones in the sample, around 87% were seen once. Specimen: PBMCs, collected around atezolizumab (anti-PD-L1) treatment. These receptors all come from a man aged 45-65 years with urothelial cancer.

In its sample, this clone was seen once. The V and J genes are TRBV9 and TRBJ2-2, with D possibly TRBD1 on 6 matching bases. V was clipped by 0 bases and J by 8 bases, with 20 bases between them. CDR1 SGDLS and CDR2 YYNGEE come from the germline V gene. The CDR3 loop spans 17 amino acids. CDR3 sequence: CASSVESLQGIRGELFF. The DNA of the CDR3 is TGTGCCAGCAGCGTAGAGTCCCTACAGGGAATACGTGGGGAGCTGTTTTTT.

J is TRBJ2-5 and V is TRBV9; 9 nucleotides line up with TRBD2. The CDR3 length is 17 residues. V trimming: 4 bases; J trimming: 1 base; junction bases outside the gene matches: 11. Germline assignment: CDR1 SGDLS and CDR2 YYNGEE. For the CDR3, the DNA is TGTGCCAGCAGCCCCCATGGTTTAGCGGGGGTCCAAGAGACCCAGTACTTC. Its protein is CASSPHGLAGVQETQYF.

The V gene is TRBV7-2, the J gene TRBJ2-1; 9 nucleotides agree with TRBD2. The CDR3 consists of 16 residues. Trimming removed 4 bases from V and 9 bases from J; junction bases left unmatched: 13. Per germline, CDR1 SGHTA and CDR2 FQGNSA. The CDR3 loop is CASSSRGWRGGFEQFF. CDR3 DNA: TGTGCCAGCAGCTCCCGTGGCTGGCGGGGGGGCTTTGAGCAGTTCTTC.

This clone was detected only once. The V gene is TRBV5-6, the J gene TRBJ2-3, with D perhaps matching TRBD2 (6 bases). The CDR3 spans 12 residues. The germline CDR1 and CDR2 sequences are SGHDT and YYEEEE. V lost 5 bases to trimming and J lost 6 bases, with 10 bases between them. CDR3 sequence: CASRPGADTQYF. The CDR3 DNA follows: TGTGCCAGCAGGCCGGGAGCGGATACGCAGTATTTT. Looking up the rest from reference TRBV5-6 and TRBJ2-3 gives the full variable domain: DAGVTQSPTHLIKTRGQQVTLRCSPKSGHDTVSWYQQALGQGPQFIFQYYEEEERQRGNFPDRFSGHQFPNYSSELNVNALLLGDSALYLCASRPGADTQYFGPGTRLTVL.

V and J are TRBV2 and TRBJ2-7; D is perhaps TRBD1 (5 bases). Looked up from germline, CDR1 is SNHLY and CDR2 is FYNNEI. This CDR3 has 13 amino acids. Trimming removed 9 bases from V and 0 bases from J, with 12 bases in between. CDR3 region: CARQAADSYEQYF. In DNA, the CDR3 is TGTGCCAGACAGGCGGCAGACTCCTACGAGCAGTACTTC.

The V call is TRBV5-4, the J call TRBJ2-2; 7 bases are shared with TRBD1. CDR1 is SGHNT, CDR2 YYREEE, per germline (reference sequence). The CDR3 length is 17 residues. Losses at the gene ends were 3 bases for V and 0 bases for J; bases not matched to a gene: 8. The CDR3: CASSWRRGTANTGELFF. The CDR3 coding sequence is TGTGCCAGCAGCTGGAGAAGGGGGACAGCGAACACCGGGGAGCTGTTTTTT.

The J gene is TRBJ2-6, the V gene TRBV4-3; D is possibly TRBD2 (5 bases). The CDR3 is 16 residues long. The germline V gene has CDR1 LGHNA and CDR2 YSLEER. V dropped 0 bases and J dropped 1 base, with 7 bases sitting between them. CDR3 loop: CASSQEGGSGANVLTF. The CDR3 DNA is TGCGCCAGCAGCCAAGAAGGAGGTTCTGGGGCCAACGTCCTGACTTTC.

The chain links TRBV19 to TRBJ2-7; 7 positions match TRBD1. Trimming took 6 bases from V and 2 from J; bases not matched to a gene: 10. Germline V gene data show CDR1 as LNHDA and CDR2 as SQIVND (reference sequence). CDR3 length: 15 amino acids. In DNA form, the CDR3 reads TGTGCCAGTAGACTGACAGGGTTGGATACCTACGAGCAGTACTTC. Protein: CASRLTGLDTYEQYF.